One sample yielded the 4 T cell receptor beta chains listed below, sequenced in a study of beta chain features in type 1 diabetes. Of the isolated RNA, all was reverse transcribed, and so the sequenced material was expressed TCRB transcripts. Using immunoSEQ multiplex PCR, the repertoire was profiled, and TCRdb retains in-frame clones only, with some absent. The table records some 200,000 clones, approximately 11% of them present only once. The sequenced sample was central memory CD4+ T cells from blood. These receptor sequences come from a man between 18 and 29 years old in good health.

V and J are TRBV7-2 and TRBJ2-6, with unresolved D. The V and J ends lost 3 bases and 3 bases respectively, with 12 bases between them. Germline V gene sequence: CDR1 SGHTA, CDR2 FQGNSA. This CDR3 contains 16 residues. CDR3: CASSFKGLSGANVLTF. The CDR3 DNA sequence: TGTGCCAGCAGCTTTAAGGGCTTGAGTGGGGCCAACGTCCTGACTTTC.

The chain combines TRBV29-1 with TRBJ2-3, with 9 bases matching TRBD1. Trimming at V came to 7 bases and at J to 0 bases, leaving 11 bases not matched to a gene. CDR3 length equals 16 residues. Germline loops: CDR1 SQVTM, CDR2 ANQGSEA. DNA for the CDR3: TGCAGCGCGGGGACAGGGCGTTCCACTAGCACAGATACGCAGTATTTT. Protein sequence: CSAGTGRSTSTDTQYF.

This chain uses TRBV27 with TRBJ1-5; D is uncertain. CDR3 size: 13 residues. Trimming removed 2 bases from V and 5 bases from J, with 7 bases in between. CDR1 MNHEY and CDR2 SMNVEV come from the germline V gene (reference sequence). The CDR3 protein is CASSLREDQPQHF. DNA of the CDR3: TGTGCCAGCAGTTTAAGGGAAGATCAGCCCCAGCATTTT.

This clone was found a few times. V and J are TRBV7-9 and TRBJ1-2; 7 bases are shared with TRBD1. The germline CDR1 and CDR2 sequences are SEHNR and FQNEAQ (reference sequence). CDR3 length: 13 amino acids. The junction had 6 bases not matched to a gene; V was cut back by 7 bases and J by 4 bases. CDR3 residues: CASNRDSSYGYTF. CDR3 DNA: TGTGCCAGCAATCGGGACAGCTCCTATGGCTACACCTTC. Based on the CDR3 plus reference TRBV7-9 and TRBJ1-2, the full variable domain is DTGVSQNPRHKITKRGQNVTFRCDPISEHNRLYWYRQTLGQGPEFLTYFQNEAQLEKSRLLSDRFSAERPKGSFSTLEIQRTEQGDSAMYLCASNRDSSYGYTFGSGTRLTVV.